One sample yielded the 8 T cell receptor beta chains listed below, sequenced in a study of T-cell reconstitution after alpha-beta-depleted transplantation in children. The TCRbeta library was prepared with unique molecular identifiers. TCRdb reprocessed the PCR reads via MiXCR and lists one record per CDR3 protein. The table lists hundreds of thousands of distinct CDR3 sequences, 10% to 15% of them singletons. The sample consisted of PBMCs, mostly from graft donor cells, taken 360 days after TCRalphabeta/CD19-depleted stem cell transplant. The receptors stem from a male patient younger than 18 who had a stem cell transplant for acute myeloid leukemia, so the T cells may come from the graft donor.

The CDR3 bases are TGTGCCAGCAGCTTAGAGCGGCGGCAGCGGGAGAGAAATCCCGGGGAGCTGTTTTTT. Amino acids: CASSLERRQRERNPGELFF. The chain is built from TRBV11-2 and TRBJ2-2; 8 bases line up with TRBD2. The CDR3 totals 19 residues. Germline V gives CDR1 SGHAT, CDR2 FQNNGV. The V and J ends lost 0 bases and 6 bases, in that order; junction bases with no gene match: 15.

This clonotype occurred a few times. The rearrangement joins TRBV20-1 to TRBJ2-5, with D perhaps TRBD1 (6 bases). The CDR3 consists of 16 residues. Germline V gene lookup returns CDR1 DFQATT and CDR2 SNEGSKA (reference sequence). V gave up 7 bases and J gave up 2 bases, with 23 bases separating them. The CDR3 nucleotides read TGCAGTGGAGCGCCGGGACAATTATTGAGACAAGAGACCCAGTACTTC. It codes for CSGAPGQLLRQETQYF.

This clonotype was seen a handful of times. This chain connects TRBV30 to TRBJ2-1, with 14 bases fitting TRBD2. In germline, CDR1 is GTSNPN, CDR2 SVGIG (reference sequence). The CDR3 is 14 residues long. J lost 10 bases, V lost 4 bases, and 6 bases had no gene match. The CDR3 sequence is CAWNPGLAGDEQFF. Written as DNA, the CDR3 is TGTGCCTGGAACCCGGGACTAGCGGGAGACGAGCAGTTCTTC.

The chain carries TRBV4-3 and TRBJ2-3; 7 bases are a match to TRBD2. This CDR3 region has 17 residues. Germline-derived CDR1 and CDR2 are LGHNA and YSLEER. V gave up 0 bases and J gave up 4 bases; unmatched junction bases: 10. The CDR3 spells CASSQDPSPGGADTQYF. The CDR3, as DNA: TGCGCCAGCAGCCAAGATCCGAGTCCGGGAGGCGCAGATACGCAGTATTTT.

This clonotype was found many times. This chain uses TRBV7-8 with TRBJ2-7; 7 bases map to TRBD2. The ends lost 3 bases at V and 2 bases at J; junction bases unmatched: 1. Germline CDR1 SGHVS, CDR2 FQNEAQ. The length of the CDR3 is 13 residues. CDR3 bases: TGTGCCAGCAGCTTTGGGACTACCTACGAGCAGTACTTC. Its translation is CASSFGTTYEQYF.

Ten or more counts support this clonotype. The V gene is TRBV21-1, the J gene TRBJ2-1; TRBD2 is the table's D call, not checked against the DNA. TRBV21-1 is annotated as a pseudogene. The CDR3 is 19 residues long. The CDR3 region has the DNA TGTGCCAGCAGCAAAGAGGGAGTGACTAGCGGGAGCTCCTACAATGAGCAGTTCTTC. Translating it yields CASSKEGVTSGSSYNEQFF.

The V gene is TRBV7-3, the J gene TRBJ2-3; 10 bases agree with TRBD2. Germline-derived CDR1 and CDR2 are SGHTA and FQGTGA. The CDR3 is 19 amino acids. The ends lost 2 bases at V and 0 bases at J; junction bases unmatched: 11. This chain's CDR3 is CASSLPAGGPNPSTDTQYF. The CDR3 DNA is TGTGCCAGCAGCTTACCAGCGGGAGGGCCGAATCCTAGCACAGATACGCAGTATTTT. Full variable domain (outside the CDR3, taken from reference TRBV7-3 and TRBJ2-3): GAGVSQTPSNKVTEKGKYVELRCDPISGHTALYWYRQSLGQGPEFLIYFQGTGAADDSGLPNDRFFAVRPEGSVSTLKIQRTERGDSAVYLCASSLPAGGPNPSTDTQYFGPGTRLTVL.

This clonotype was recorded at least ten times. V usage is TRBV14 and J usage is TRBJ1-6; D unclear. V gave up 1 base and J gave up 7 bases, with 11 bases separating them. The CDR3 covers 15 residues. The germline V gene encodes CDR1 SGHDN and CDR2 FVKESK. CDR3 residues: CASSQVSLRNSPLHF. The DNA of the CDR3 is TGTGCCAGCAGCCAAGTCAGCCTGAGAAATTCACCCCTCCACTTT. The variable domain in full, with the rest retrieved from reference TRBV14 and TRBJ1-6, is EAGVTQFPSHSVIEKGQTVTLRCDPISGHDNLYWYRRVMGKEIKFLLHFVKESKQDESGMPNNRFLAERTGGTYSTLKVQPAELEDSGVYFCASSQVSLRNSPLHFGNGTRLTVT.